The table lists the clone carrying this T cell receptor beta chain with many counts. Antigen specificity is unknown. TCRdb ran MiXCR on the reads and lists one entry per CDR3 protein. The sample includes about 260,000 distinct CDR3 sequences, roughly 15% of them seen just once. These data are taken from a study of T cell repertoires in cytomegalovirus infection. Study information: Both a matching HLA type and CMV infection were indicated by public TCR beta signatures.

General observations from the study: Dominant in the ex vivo response were TCR beta clonotypes restricted by HLA-C and specific for CMV. Carriage of CMV together with the relevant HLA was identifiable through cumulative public TCR beta family frequency.

The J segment lost 3 bases and the V segment lost 4 bases, leaving 11 bases of the junction unmatched. The CDR3 extends over 16 amino acids. Germline assignment: CDR1 LNHDA and CDR2 SQIVND (reference sequence). The sequence came from a human donor in good health (CMV status not recorded). Some clones in this sample may be carry-over from other donors' samples. Sequencing was carried out using PBMCs. The chain carries TRBV19 and TRBJ2-5, with 7 positions matching TRBD2. CDR3 in DNA: TGTGCCAGTAGTACTGGACAAGGGCTAGCGGAAGAGACCCAGTACTTC. Its translation: CASSTGQGLAEETQYF.